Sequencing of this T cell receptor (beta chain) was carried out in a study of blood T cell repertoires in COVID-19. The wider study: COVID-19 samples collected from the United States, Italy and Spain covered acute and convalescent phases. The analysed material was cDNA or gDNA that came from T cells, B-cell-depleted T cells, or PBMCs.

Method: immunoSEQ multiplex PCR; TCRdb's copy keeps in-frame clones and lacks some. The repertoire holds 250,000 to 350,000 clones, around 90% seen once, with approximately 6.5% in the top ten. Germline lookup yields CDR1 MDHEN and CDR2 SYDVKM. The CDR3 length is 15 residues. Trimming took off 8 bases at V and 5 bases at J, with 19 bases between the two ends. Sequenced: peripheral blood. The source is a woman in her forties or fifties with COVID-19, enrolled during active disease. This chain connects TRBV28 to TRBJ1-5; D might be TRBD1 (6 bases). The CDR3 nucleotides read TGTGCCAGCGCCAAACAGGGCCCTCGGGATCAGCCCCAGCATTTT. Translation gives CASAKQGPRDQPQHF.